These T cell receptor beta chains were read from a single sample in a study of CD8 T cells in Susac syndrome. TCRdb re-called the immunoSEQ multiplex PCR reads through MiXCR, storing one row per CDR3 protein. The sample lists tens of thousands of distinct CDR3 sequences; nearly 95% were seen once. Sequenced material: CD8+ T cells from PBMCs. Receptor source: a human donor with Susac syndrome. CDR3s leave out the opening cysteine and the closing phenylalanine or tryptophan. The order of the fields is V gene, J gene, CDR3 protein.

TRBV18,TRBJ2-1,ASSPSNSGYNEQF
TRBV13,TRBJ2-7,ASSPTLGTGSYEQY
TRBV2,TRBJ1-1,ASSEARREAF
TRBV12-2,TRBJ1-5,ASRRRSPGNQPQH
TRBV7-9,TRBJ2-1,ASSLNGRTIYNEQF
TRBV5-4,TRBJ2-7,ASSWGTGNYEQY
TRBV30,TRBJ1-2,AWSGLEGPTGVWYGYT
TRBV12-3/TRBV12-4,TRBJ2-5,ASTMTSGQETQY
TRBV7-7,TRBJ2-1,ASSPRGYNEQF
TRBV29-1,TRBJ2-3,SVAGEGPTDTQY
TRBV29-1,TRBJ2-5,SVFGGSQETQY
TRBV6-5,TRBJ2-7,ASSYSREYEQY
TRBV21-1,TRBJ1-1,ASSNEQANTEAF
TRBV19,TRBJ1-2,ASSIVSGLHFYGYT
TRBV5-1,TRBJ2-5,ASSLTRETQY
TRBV27,TRBJ1-2,ASSLSTPSTDNYGYT
TRBV19,TRBJ1-4,ASSSARNTGTLLF
TRBV7-3,TRBJ1-2,ASSPGAGDYGYT
TRBV12-3/TRBV12-4,TRBJ1-5,ASSWGQSGNQPQH
TRBV29-1,TRBJ1-2,SVEFGRNYGYT
TRBV30,TRBJ1-4,AWSPGGELVF
TRBV5-1,TRBJ1-1,ASSLQGTEAF
TRBV19,TRBJ2-7,ASSIFGPSYEQY
TRBV7-8,TRBJ2-2,ASDEGLLAGELF
TRBV2,TRBJ2-1,ASNRDRGLSYNEQF
TRBV9,TRBJ2-5,ASSVDNQEAQY
TRBV5-1,TRBJ1-5,ASSYTGQGEQPQH
TRBV21-1,TRBJ2-1,ASSKARRLVQF
TRBV19,TRBJ2-7,ASTPGTDPLEQY
TRBV13,TRBJ2-7,ASSLDTGKMNEQY
TRBV7-9,TRBJ1-1,ASSNWDTEAF
TRBV7-8,TRBJ1-2,ASSLALPGNRVGYGYT
TRBV18,TRBJ2-1,ASSPPDRGVYNEQF
TRBV7-8,TRBJ2-7,ASSYGQGASYEQY
TRBV7-3,TRBJ2-4,ASSLAGGPKNIQY
TRBV13,TRBJ1-2,ASSLGGTGGGYT